This T cell receptor beta chain originates from a study of blood T cell repertoires in COVID-19. At the level of the study: The United States, Italy and Spain supplied acute and convalescent COVID-19 samples. Nucleic acid was either cDNA or gDNA, and it came from T cells, B-cell-depleted T cells, or PBMCs.

In the study's own analysis: Researchers report that nucleated cell counts were estimated from reference gene primer amplification. Produced via immunoSEQ multiplex PCR; TCRdb's table is partial and in-frame only. That table is the source of V, J and clone size, and D and trimming were worked out from the DNA. The sample includes a few hundred thousand clones, 70% to 90% of them seen just once. The germline V and J ends were trimmed by 0 bases and 7 bases, with 7 bases remaining between them. This CDR3 has 12 residues. Germline values: CDR1 MGHRA, CDR2 YSYEKL. The rearrangement links TRBV4-1 to TRBJ2-7, with D perhaps TRBD2 (6 bases). The sample comprised peripheral blood. The sequence derives from a man aged 18 to 30 who had recovered from COVID-19. In DNA form, the CDR3 reads TGCGCCAGCAGCCAAGATGGGGGGGAGCAGTACTTC. As protein: CASSQDGGEQYF.